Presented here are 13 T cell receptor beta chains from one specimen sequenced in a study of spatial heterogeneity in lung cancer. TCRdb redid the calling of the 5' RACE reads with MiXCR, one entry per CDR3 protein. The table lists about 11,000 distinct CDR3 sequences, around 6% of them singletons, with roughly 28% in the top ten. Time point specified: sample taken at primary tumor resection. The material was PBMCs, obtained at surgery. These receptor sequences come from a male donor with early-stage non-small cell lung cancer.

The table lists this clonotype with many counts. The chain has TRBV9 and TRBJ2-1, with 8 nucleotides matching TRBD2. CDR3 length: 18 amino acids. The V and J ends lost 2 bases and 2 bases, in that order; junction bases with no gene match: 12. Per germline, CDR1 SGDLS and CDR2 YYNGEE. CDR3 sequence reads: CASSVAQHGSGTYNEQFF. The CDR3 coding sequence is TGTGCCAGCAGCGTGGCGCAGCATGGTAGCGGGACCTACAATGAGCAGTTCTTC.

The chain's CDR3 is CASSQTRGQPQHF. CDR3 sequence (DNA): TGTGCCAGCAGCCAAACTCGGGGCCAGCCCCAGCATTTT. The chain links TRBV3-1 to TRBJ1-5; tentative D call: TRBD1 (5 bases). V shed 2 bases and J shed 7 bases, with 9 bases lying between them. This CDR3 spans 13 amino acids. The V gene's germline CDR1 is LGHDT and CDR2 YNNKEL (reference sequence).

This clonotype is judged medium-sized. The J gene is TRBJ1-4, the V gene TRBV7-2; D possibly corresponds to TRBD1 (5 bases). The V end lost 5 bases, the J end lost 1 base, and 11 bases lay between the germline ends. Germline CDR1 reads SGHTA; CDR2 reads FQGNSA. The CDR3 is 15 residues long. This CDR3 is CASSRARGTNEKLFF. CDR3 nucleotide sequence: TGTGCCAGCAGCCGGGCAAGGGGAACTAATGAAAAACTGTTTTTT.

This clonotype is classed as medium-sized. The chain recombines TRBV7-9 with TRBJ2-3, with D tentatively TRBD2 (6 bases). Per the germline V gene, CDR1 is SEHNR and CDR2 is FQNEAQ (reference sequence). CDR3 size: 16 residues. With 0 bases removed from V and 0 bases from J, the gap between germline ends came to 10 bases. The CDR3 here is CASSLALAVSTDTQYF. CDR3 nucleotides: TGTGCCAGCAGCTTAGCACTAGCTGTTAGCACAGATACGCAGTATTTT.

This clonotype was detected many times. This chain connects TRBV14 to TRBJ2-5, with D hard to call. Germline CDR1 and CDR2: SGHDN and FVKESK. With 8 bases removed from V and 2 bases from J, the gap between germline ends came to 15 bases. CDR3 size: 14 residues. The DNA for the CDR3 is TGTGCCAGCTCGGCCCAGATTGGTCAAGAGACCCAGTACTTC. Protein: CASSAQIGQETQYF. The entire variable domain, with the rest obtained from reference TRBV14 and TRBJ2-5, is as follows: EAGVTQFPSHSVIEKGQTVTLRCDPISGHDNLYWYRRVMGKEIKFLLHFVKESKQDESGMPNNRFLAERTGGTYSTLKVQPAELEDSGVYFCASSAQIGQETQYFGPGTRLLVL.

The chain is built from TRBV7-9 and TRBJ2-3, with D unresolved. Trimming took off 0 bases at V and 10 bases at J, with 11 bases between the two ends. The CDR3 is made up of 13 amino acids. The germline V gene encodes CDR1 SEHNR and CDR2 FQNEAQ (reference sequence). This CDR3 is CASSLADRRPQYF. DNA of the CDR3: TGTGCCAGCAGCTTAGCCGACCGGCGGCCGCAGTATTTT.

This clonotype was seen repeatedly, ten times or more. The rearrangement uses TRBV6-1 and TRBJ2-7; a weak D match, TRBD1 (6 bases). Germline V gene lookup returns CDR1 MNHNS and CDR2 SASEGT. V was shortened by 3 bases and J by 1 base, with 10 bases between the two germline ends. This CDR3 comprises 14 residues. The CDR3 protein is CASSDIQGSYEQYF. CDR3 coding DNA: TGTGCCAGCAGTGATATCCAGGGGTCCTACGAGCAGTACTTC.

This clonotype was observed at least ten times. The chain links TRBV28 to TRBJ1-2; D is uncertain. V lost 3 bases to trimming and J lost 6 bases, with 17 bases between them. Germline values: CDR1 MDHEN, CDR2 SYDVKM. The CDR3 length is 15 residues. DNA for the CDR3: TGTGCCAGCAGTTTCGGGCAGGCCAACCTCAATGGCTACACCTTC. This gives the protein CASSFGQANLNGYTF.

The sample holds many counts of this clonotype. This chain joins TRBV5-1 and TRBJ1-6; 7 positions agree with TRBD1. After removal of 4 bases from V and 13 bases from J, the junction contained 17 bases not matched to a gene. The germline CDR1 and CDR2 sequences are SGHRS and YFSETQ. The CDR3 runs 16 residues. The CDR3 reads CASSRSGTASAAPLHF. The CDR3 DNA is TGCGCCAGCAGCAGATCCGGGACAGCTTCGGCAGCCCCCCTCCACTTT. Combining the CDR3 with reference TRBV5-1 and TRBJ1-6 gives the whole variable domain KAGVTQTPRYLIKTRGQQVTLSCSPISGHRSVSWYQQTPGQGLQFLFEYFSETQRNKGNFPGRFSGRQFSNSRSEMNVSTLELGDSALYLCASSRSGTASAAPLHFGNGTRLTVT.

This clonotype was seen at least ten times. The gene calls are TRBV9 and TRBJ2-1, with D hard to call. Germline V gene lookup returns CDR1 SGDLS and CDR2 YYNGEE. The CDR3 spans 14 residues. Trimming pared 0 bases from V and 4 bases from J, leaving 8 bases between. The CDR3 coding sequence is TGTGCCAGCAGCGTAGCAACCCGTTACAATGAGCAGTTCTTC. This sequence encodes CASSVATRYNEQFF. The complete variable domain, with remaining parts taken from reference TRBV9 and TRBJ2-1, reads DSGVTQTPKHLITATGQRVTLRCSPRSGDLSVYWYQQSLDQGLQFLIQYYNGEERAKGNILERFSAQQFPDLHSELNLSSLELGDSALYFCASSVATRYNEQFFGPGTRLTVL.

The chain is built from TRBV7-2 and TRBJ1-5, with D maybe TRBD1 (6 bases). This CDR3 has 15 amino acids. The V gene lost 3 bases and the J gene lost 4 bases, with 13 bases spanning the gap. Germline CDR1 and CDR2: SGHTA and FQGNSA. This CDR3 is CASSLGGRRNQPQHF. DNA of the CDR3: TGTGCCAGCAGCTTGGGGGGCAGAAGGAATCAGCCCCAGCATTTT. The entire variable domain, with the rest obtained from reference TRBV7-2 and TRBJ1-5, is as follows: GAGVSQSPSNKVTEKGKDVELRCDPISGHTALYWYRQSLGQGLEFLIYFQGNSAPDKSGLPSDRFSAERTGGSVSTLTIQRTQQEDSAVYLCASSLGGRRNQPQHFGDGTRLSIL.

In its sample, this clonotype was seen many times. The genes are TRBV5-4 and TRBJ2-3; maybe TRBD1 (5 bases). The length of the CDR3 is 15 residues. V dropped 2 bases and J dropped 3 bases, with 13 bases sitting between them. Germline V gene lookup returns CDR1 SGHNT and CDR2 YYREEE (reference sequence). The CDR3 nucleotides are TGTGCCAGCAGCTTAGCTCTGGACACAACAGATACGCAGTATTTT. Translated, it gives CASSLALDTTDTQYF.

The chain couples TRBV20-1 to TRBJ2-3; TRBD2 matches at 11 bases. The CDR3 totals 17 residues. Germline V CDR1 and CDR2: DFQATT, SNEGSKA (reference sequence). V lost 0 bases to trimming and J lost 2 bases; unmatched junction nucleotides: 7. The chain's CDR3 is CSARDLTSGDPTDTQYF. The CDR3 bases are TGCAGTGCTAGAGATCTGACTAGCGGGGATCCCACAGATACGCAGTATTTT.